This T cell receptor beta chain was profiled in a study of CD4 T cells in relation to SARS-CoV-2 and coronaviruses. Whole-study context: A couple of subjects were Hispanic; patients were roughly 8 males and a handful of females. Findings and caveats of the study: In around two thirds of donors, memory CD4+ clonotypes crossrecognized SARS-CoV-2 and at least one common cold coronavirus spike.

This clone was recorded a few times. Its antigen is not identified. CDR1 and CDR2 (germline): LNHNV, YYDKDF (reference sequence). This CDR3 has 16 residues. Unmatched junction bases numbered 7, after V lost 0 bases and J lost 6 bases. Naive and memory CD4+ T cells were cultured with CEF, then survey-sequenced. Sequencing was performed with immunoSEQ multiplex PCR; in TCRdb, only in-frame clones are kept and a portion is missing. The table includes about 36,000 clones, around 77% detected once. Source material: memory CD4+ T cells from PBMCs, cultured in vitro. This chain connects TRBV15 to TRBJ1-5; the match to TRBD1 covers 8 bases. The TCR comes from an adult with COVID-19. CDR3: CATSRDPGQGGQPQHF. For the CDR3, the DNA is TGTGCCACCAGCAGAGATCCAGGACAGGGAGGTCAGCCCCAGCATTTT. Combining the CDR3 with reference TRBV15 and TRBJ1-5 gives the whole variable domain DAMVIQNPRYQVTQFGKPVTLSCSQTLNHNVMYWYQQKSSQAPKLLFHYYDKDFNNEADTPDNFQSRRPNTSFCFLDIRSPGLGDTAMYLCATSRDPGQGGQPQHFGDGTRLSIL.